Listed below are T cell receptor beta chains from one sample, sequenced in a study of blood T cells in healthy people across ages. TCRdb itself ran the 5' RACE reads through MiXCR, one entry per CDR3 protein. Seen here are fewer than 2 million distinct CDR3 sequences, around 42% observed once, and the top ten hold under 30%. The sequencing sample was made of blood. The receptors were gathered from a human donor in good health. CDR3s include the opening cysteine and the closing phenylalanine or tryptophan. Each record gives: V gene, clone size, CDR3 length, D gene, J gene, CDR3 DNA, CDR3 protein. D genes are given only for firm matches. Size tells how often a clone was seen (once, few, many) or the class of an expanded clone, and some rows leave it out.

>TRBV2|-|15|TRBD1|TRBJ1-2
TGTGCCAGCAGTGAGGGGTCCGCAGGGGGCTATAGCTACACCTTC
CASSEGSAGGYSYTF
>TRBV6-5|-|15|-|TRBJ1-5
TGTGCCAGCAGTTACGAGGGGTGGGACAATCAGCCCCAGCATTTT
CASSYEGWDNQPQHF
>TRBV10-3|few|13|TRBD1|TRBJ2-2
TGTGCCATCACCCAGGGGGACACCGGGGAGCTGTTTTTT
CAITQGDTGELFF
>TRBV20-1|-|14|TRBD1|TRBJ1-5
TGCAGTGCTAGCCAGGGGGCGAGCAATCAGCCCCAGCATTTT
CSASQGASNQPQHF
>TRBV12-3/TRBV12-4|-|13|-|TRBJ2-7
TGTGCCGGCACCCTAGGGAGATCCTACGAGCAGTACTTC
CAGTLGRSYEQYF
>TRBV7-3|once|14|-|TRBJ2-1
TGTGCCAGCGGCTTAGGGTGGGGGTACAATGAGCAGTTCTTC
CASGLGWGYNEQFF
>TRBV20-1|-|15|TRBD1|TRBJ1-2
TGCAGTGCTAGAGCGGACAACAGGGGGTGTTATGGCTACACCTTC
CSARADNRGCYGYTF
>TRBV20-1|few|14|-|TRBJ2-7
TGCAGTGCAACTCGCGGGACAGAGTTTCACGAGCAGTACTTC
CSATRGTEFHEQYF
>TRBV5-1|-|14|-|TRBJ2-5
TGCGCCAGCAGCTTCCAGGGCGCCCAGGGAGAGCAGTACTTC
CASSFQGAQGEQYF
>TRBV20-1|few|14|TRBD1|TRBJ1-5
TGCAGTGCTTCCCGGGACAGGGAAGATCAGCCCCAGCATTTT
CSASRDREDQPQHF
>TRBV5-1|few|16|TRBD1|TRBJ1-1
TGCGCCAGCAGCTCGACAGGGAGGGACATGAACACTGAAGCTTTCTTT
CASSSTGRDMNTEAFF
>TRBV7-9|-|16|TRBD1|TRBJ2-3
TGTGCCAGCAGCCCCCGACAGGGGCCTAGCACAGATACGCAGTATTTT
CASSPRQGPSTDTQYF
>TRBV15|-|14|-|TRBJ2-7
TGTGCCACCAGCAGAGATTATCGGCAGGGCGAGCAGTACTTC
CATSRDYRQGEQYF
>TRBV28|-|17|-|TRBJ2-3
TGTGCCAGCAGTAGTACGACAGGACAATCTAGCACAGATACGCAGTATTTT
CASSSTTGQSSTDTQYF
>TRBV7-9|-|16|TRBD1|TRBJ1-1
TGTGCCAGCAGCACGCCCGCCGGGACAGGAAACACTGAAGCTTTCTTT
CASSTPAGTGNTEAFF
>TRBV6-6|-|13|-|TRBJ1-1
TGTGCCAGCAGTTACTCTCTTTCCACTGAAGCTTTCTTT
CASSYSLSTEAFF
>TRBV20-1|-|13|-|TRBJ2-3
TGCAGTGCTAGCCGACTAGATCTTGATACGCAGTATTTT
CSASRLDLDTQYF
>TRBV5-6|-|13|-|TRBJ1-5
TGTGCCAGCAGCTTGGGACAAGGCAAGCCCCAGCATTTT
CASSLGQGKPQHF
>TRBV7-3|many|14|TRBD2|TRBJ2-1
TGTGCCAGCAGCCTTAGCGGGGGGAACAATGAGCAGTTCTTC
CASSLSGGNNEQFF
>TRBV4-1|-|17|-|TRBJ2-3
TGCGCCAGCAGCCGACCCCCCGGCGGAGGGGTGGTCGATACGCAGTATTTT
CASSRPPGGGVVDTQYF
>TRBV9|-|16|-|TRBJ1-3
TGTGCCAGCAGCCCCCTAGATGTAAGCTCTGGAGACACCATATATTTT
CASSPLDVSSGDTIYF
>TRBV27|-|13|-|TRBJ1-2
TGTGCCAGCAGTCCATGGACCTCTCATGGCTACACCTTC
CASSPWTSHGYTF
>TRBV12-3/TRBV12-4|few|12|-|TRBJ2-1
TGTGCCAGCAGTTTTAGAAACTATGAGCAGTTCTTC
CASSFRNYEQFF